This passage covers 13 T cell receptor beta chains from one sample sequenced in a study of T cells in Graves' hyperthyroidism and ophthalmopathy. The investigators amplified TCR beta CDR3 regions from RNA transcripts. With the HTBI primer set, the TCR CDR3 went through a first round of RT-PCR. TCRdb re-derived calls from the multiplex PCR reads in MiXCR, one entry per CDR3 protein. Of over 250,000 distinct CDR3 sequences in the sample, around 13% are singletons; the top ten hold around 32%. Sequencing used blood. The receptors here all came from a woman aged 40-49 years with Graves' ophthalmopathy.

This clonotype turned up a few times. The chain links TRBV3-1 to TRBJ1-2; weak D call: TRBD1 (5 bases). CDR3 size: 15 residues. V was shortened by 0 bases and J by 4 bases, with 12 bases between the two germline ends. The V gene's germline CDR1 is LGHDT and CDR2 YNNKEL (reference sequence). The CDR3 spells CASSQESGTSYGYTF. The CDR3 DNA reads as TGTGCCAGCAGCCAAGAATCGGGGACCAGCTATGGCTACACCTTC.

In nucleotides, the CDR3 is TGCAGTGCTAGAAGGGCGGGGAGCGGAAGCACAGATACGCAGTATTTT. It translates to CSARRAGSGSTDTQYF. The chain joins TRBV20-1 to TRBJ2-3; D is perhaps TRBD2 (6 bases). The ends were cut back, 2 bases at V and 0 bases at J, with 15 bases in the middle. CDR3 size: 16 residues. Germline loops: CDR1 DFQATT, CDR2 SNEGSKA (reference sequence).

The sample holds many counts of this clonotype. The rearrangement links TRBV3-1 to TRBJ1-2; D ambiguous. Germline CDR1 is LGHDT and CDR2 is YNNKEL (reference sequence). Trimming removed 0 bases from V and 3 bases from J, with 11 bases in between. The CDR3 is made up of 15 amino acids. The CDR3 DNA sequence: TGTGCCAGCAGCCAAGATCGATGGGGTGACTATGGCTACACCTTC. Its protein product is CASSQDRWGDYGYTF.

This chain connects TRBV19 to TRBJ2-7; perhaps TRBD1 as D (6 bases). Germline V gives CDR1 LNHDA, CDR2 SQIVND (reference sequence). The CDR3 is made up of 13 amino acids. Deletions cut 7 bases from V and 5 bases from J, with 15 bases between. This CDR3 is CASNSRGGNEQYF. CDR3 DNA sequence: TGTGCCAGTAACTCCAGGGGTGGGAACGAGCAGTACTTC.

This clonotype has only a few counts. The chain is built from TRBV5-1 and TRBJ1-2, with unresolved D. This CDR3 has 16 residues. Looked up from germline, CDR1 is SGHRS and CDR2 is YFSETQ. Trimming stripped 0 bases from V and 0 bases from J, with 12 bases between. The CDR3 sequence: CASSLGREEANYGYTF. The CDR3 nucleotides are TGCGCCAGCAGCTTGGGCCGCGAGGAGGCTAACTATGGCTACACCTTC.

This clonotype was seen more than once but under ten times. This chain connects TRBV3-1 to TRBJ2-1; D may be TRBD1 (7 bases). Germline V CDR1 and CDR2: LGHDT, YNNKEL (reference sequence). V was pared by 6 bases and J by 5 bases, with 17 bases between. CDR3 length equals 15 residues. This chain's CDR3 is CASRPIGRGDNEQFF. The CDR3 DNA follows: TGTGCCAGCAGGCCGATCGGCAGGGGGGACAATGAGCAGTTCTTC.

V and J are TRBV6-5 and TRBJ2-1, with D possibly matching TRBD2 (6 bases). Trimming cost V 1 base and J 8 bases, with 15 bases left between them. The germline gives CDR1 MNHEY, CDR2 SVGAGI. The CDR3 consists of 15 residues. The CDR3 reads CASSYYMSGLHEQFF. CDR3 nucleotide sequence: TGTGCCAGCAGTTACTATATGAGCGGGTTGCATGAGCAGTTCTTC.

The chain couples TRBV12-3 or TRBV12-4 to TRBJ1-1; 11 bases match TRBD1. Trimming took 0 bases from V and 1 from J; bases not matched to a gene: 10. The CDR3 covers 19 residues. The CDR3 loop is CASSLARPWTGGSNTEAFF. The CDR3 DNA reads as TGTGCCAGCAGTTTAGCTCGGCCGTGGACAGGGGGCTCGAACACTGAAGCTTTCTTT.

This clonotype came up a few times. The V call is TRBV5-5, the J call TRBJ2-5; 9 bases map to TRBD1. V lost 4 bases to trimming and J lost 5 bases; unmatched junction nucleotides: 9. This CDR3 has 15 amino acids. Germline V gives CDR1 SGHKS, CDR2 YYEKEE (reference sequence). The CDR3 DNA reads TGTGCCAGCAGCGTCCCGACAGGGGGAAGGGAGACCCAGTACTTC. This sequence encodes CASSVPTGGRETQYF.

There are a few counts of this clonotype. The V and J genes are TRBV5-6 and TRBJ1-4; D ambiguous. Germline CDR1 reads SGHDT; CDR2 reads YYEEEE. This CDR3 spans 12 amino acids. V was shortened by 2 bases and J by 5 bases, with 4 bases between the two germline ends. For the CDR3, the DNA is TGTGCCAGCAGCTTCGGGAATGAAAAACTGTTTTTT. This encodes CASSFGNEKLFF.

The chain recombines TRBV19 with TRBJ2-7; 8 bases are a match to TRBD1. The ends lost 5 bases at V and 7 bases at J; junction bases unmatched: 7. Germline V gives CDR1 LNHDA, CDR2 SQIVND (reference sequence). The CDR3 is 13 residues long. The CDR3 region is CASSADRVGEQYF. The CDR3 coding sequence is TGTGCCAGTAGTGCGGACAGGGTGGGTGAGCAGTACTTC.

This clonotype has at least ten counts. J is TRBJ2-3 and V is TRBV28; possible D gene TRBD1, 6 bases. V was trimmed by 3 bases and J by 4 bases, leaving 20 bases between them. Germline V gene lookup returns CDR1 MDHEN and CDR2 SYDVKM. This CDR3 is 17 amino acids long. CDR3 protein: CASSFGQRKQGSDTQYF. CDR3 in DNA: TGTGCCAGCAGTTTTGGACAGAGGAAGCAGGGTTCAGATACGCAGTATTTT.

CDR3 bases: TGTGCCTGGAGTGTAGGTAGCAATCAGCCCCAGCATTTT. It codes for CAWSVGSNQPQHF. The rearrangement links TRBV30 to TRBJ1-5; D remains ambiguous. V was shortened by 0 bases and J by 0 bases, with 3 bases between the two germline ends. The CDR3 has 13 residues. Germline values: CDR1 GTSNPN, CDR2 SVGIG (reference sequence).